One and the same sample provided the 28 T cell receptor beta chains below, sequenced in a study of shared clonotypes between healthy human individuals (dated by TCRdb to the early 2020s). Preparation of the library involved the immunoSEQ multiplex PCR assay. Held by TCRdb, this immuneACCESS table contains in-frame sequences only and omits some clones. Under half of the omission traces to an unresolved V gene where checked; the cause of the rest is unknown. In this sample the table shows 600,000 or so clones, 95% of which occur a single time. The top ten constitute 0.095% to 0.14% of the sample. For the CD8 naive samples, CD45RO-negative cells were positively selected for CCR7, yielding a CD45RA+CCR7+ population from which TemRA cells were excluded. The source material was naive CD8+ T cells sorted from blood. In light of the paper, this sample's cell subset or site label describes: CD45RA+CCR7+. The origin of the receptors is a woman between 25 and 40 years old in good health.

The chain links TRBV28 to TRBJ2-7; D may correspond to TRBD1 or TRBD2 (5 bases each). This CDR3 region has 15 residues. Trimming left V 4 bases short and J 3 bases short, with 16 bases between. Germline assignment: CDR1 MDHEN and CDR2 SYDVKM. For the CDR3, the DNA is TGTGCCAGCAGTTCACACCGGGACGCCCGCTACGAGCAGTACTTC. It is translated as CASSSHRDARYEQYF.

The genes are TRBV4-2 and TRBJ1-1, with D unclear. The CDR3 consists of 14 residues. Trimming removed 4 bases from V and 4 bases from J, with 13 bases in between. CDR1 and CDR2 (germline): LGHNA, YNFKEQ. CDR3: CASSLYVSGTEAFF. CDR3 nucleotides: TGTGCCAGCAGCCTTTACGTCTCGGGCACTGAAGCTTTCTTT.

V is TRBV5-8 and J is TRBJ1-1, with D perhaps matching TRBD1 (5 bases). The CDR3 totals 16 residues. Looked up from germline, CDR1 is SGHTS and CDR2 is YDEGEE. Between the trimmed V and J ends, which lost 0 bases and 2 bases, there was a span of 14 bases. CDR3 region: CASSLAPRVVNTEAFF. DNA for the CDR3: TGTGCCAGCAGCTTGGCCCCCAGGGTTGTAAACACTGAAGCTTTCTTT.

The rearrangement links TRBV6-1 to TRBJ2-1, with D possibly called TRBD1 or TRBD2 (5 bases each). This CDR3 has 14 amino acids. Per germline, CDR1 MNHNS and CDR2 SASEGT. V was cut by 3 bases and J by 2 bases, with 8 bases left in between. The CDR3 loop reads CASSDRGAYNEQFF. The CDR3 DNA reads TGTGCCAGCAGTGATCGAGGGGCCTACAATGAGCAGTTCTTC.

The genes are TRBV4-1 and TRBJ2-1; TRBD2 matches 7 bases. The germline V gene encodes CDR1 MGHRA and CDR2 YSYEKL. CDR3 length equals 17 residues. The junction had 12 bases not matched to a gene; V was cut back by 0 bases and J by 7 bases. The CDR3 sequence: CASSQEPLAGVVNEQFF. The CDR3 bases are TGCGCCAGCAGCCAAGAGCCCCTGGCGGGAGTAGTTAATGAGCAGTTCTTC.

The rearrangement links TRBV5-6 to TRBJ1-2, with unresolved D. With 2 bases removed from V and 1 base from J, the gap between germline ends came to 9 bases. Germline V gives CDR1 SGHDT, CDR2 YYEEEE. The CDR3 extends over 14 amino acids. This CDR3 is CASSFPAGNYGYTF. CDR3 DNA sequence: TGTGCCAGCAGCTTCCCAGCCGGTAACTATGGCTACACCTTC.

The V gene is TRBV4-1, the J gene TRBJ2-7; 7 positions match TRBD2. CDR1 MGHRA and CDR2 YSYEKL come from the germline V gene. This CDR3 has 15 amino acids. Unmatched junction bases numbered 8, after V lost 1 base and J lost 5 bases. CDR3 residues: CASSQVGSGADEQYF. CDR3 DNA: TGCGCCAGCAGCCAAGTCGGAAGCGGGGCTGACGAGCAGTACTTC.

This CDR3 is CASSEPWTAANYGYTF. CDR3 bases: TGTGCCAGCAGTGAACCTTGGACAGCAGCTAACTATGGCTACACCTTC. The rearrangement uses TRBV6-1 and TRBJ1-2; D is possibly TRBD1 (6 bases). There are 16 residues in the CDR3. Trimming shortened V by 2 bases and J by 0 bases, and 13 bases separated the two germline ends. Germline-derived CDR1 and CDR2 are MNHNS and SASEGT.

A word on this clone: Within the sample, other DNA sequences also encode this same CDR3. The chain links TRBV28 to TRBJ2-1, with TRBD2 matching 12 bases. Germline V gives CDR1 MDHEN, CDR2 SYDVKM. Trimming took 6 bases from V and 4 from J; bases not matched to a gene: 1. The CDR3 totals 14 residues. As DNA, the CDR3 is TGTGCCAGCAGCGGGACTAGCGGGTACAATGAGCAGTTCTTC. This encodes CASSGTSGYNEQFF.

The V call is TRBV27, the J call TRBJ2-1; the D gene could be TRBD1 or TRBD2 (7 bases each). Trimming took off 2 bases at V and 3 bases at J, with 11 bases between the two ends. The germline V gene has CDR1 MNHEY and CDR2 SMNVEV (reference sequence). This CDR3 has 15 residues. CDR3 protein: CASSLQGGVYNEQFF. In DNA, the CDR3 is TGTGCCAGCAGTTTACAGGGGGGGGTCTACAATGAGCAGTTCTTC.

The gene calls are TRBV5-1 and TRBJ2-1; D unclear. CDR3 length: 16 amino acids. Per the germline V gene, CDR1 is SGHRS and CDR2 is YFSETQ. Deletions cut 4 bases from V and 0 bases from J, with 14 bases between. CDR3 in amino acids: CASSPGRTSSYNEQFF. CDR3 nucleotides: TGCGCCAGCAGCCCCGGACGGACGAGCTCCTACAATGAGCAGTTCTTC.

In DNA, the CDR3 is TGTGCCAGCAGTCATCGGACAGGGGAGGGTTGGTACTTC. Translation: CASSHRTGEGWYF. J is TRBJ2-7 and V is TRBV6-1; 9 nucleotides agree with TRBD1. CDR3 length: 13 residues. Germline values: CDR1 MNHNS, CDR2 SASEGT. Unmatched junction bases numbered 11, after V lost 5 bases and J lost 12 bases.

The chain uses TRBV5-6 and TRBJ2-4, with no clear D. V lost 3 bases and J lost 5, with 12 bases in between. This CDR3 region has 14 residues. Germline loops: CDR1 SGHDT, CDR2 YYEEEE. The CDR3 DNA sequence: TGTGCCAGCAGCTCTGCTGAGTTTCAAAACATTCAGTACTTC. Amino acids: CASSSAEFQNIQYF.

V is TRBV6-5 and J is TRBJ1-1; no definite D call. This CDR3 region has 13 residues. Trimming removed 3 bases from V and 1 base from J, with 6 bases in between. Germline V lookup: CDR1 MNHEY, CDR2 SVGAGI. The CDR3 protein is CASSYQKNTEAFF. CDR3 DNA sequence: TGTGCCAGCAGTTATCAGAAGAACACTGAAGCTTTCTTT.

This chain joins TRBV27 and TRBJ2-5, with a weak D call TRBD2 (5 bases). V was cut by 6 bases and J by 11 bases, with 22 bases left in between. Germline V lookup: CDR1 MNHEY, CDR2 SMNVEV (reference sequence). The CDR3 loop spans 14 amino acids. CDR3 DNA: TGTGCCAGCAGACTCTTAGGCTCTCCTAGGGAGCAGTACTTC. This gives the protein CASRLLGSPREQYF.

The chain couples TRBV27 to TRBJ1-1; the D gene is possibly TRBD1 (5 bases). This CDR3 region has 15 residues. V gave up 0 bases and J gave up 6 bases, with 14 bases separating them. CDR1 and CDR2 from the germline V gene are MNHEY and SMNVEV (reference sequence). The CDR3 spells CASSLSFAGYAEAFF. For the CDR3, the DNA is TGTGCCAGCAGTTTATCGTTTGCAGGGTACGCTGAAGCTTTCTTT.

The chain uses TRBV27 and TRBJ2-7, with D possibly called TRBD1 or TRBD2 (5 bases each). Germline V CDR1 and CDR2: MNHEY, SMNVEV (reference sequence). V lost 6 bases, J lost 6 bases, and 18 bases lay in between. The CDR3 loop spans 14 amino acids. The CDR3 nucleotides read TGTGCCAGCAGACCCGAGGGGACGGTCGGCGAGCAGTACTTC. It specifies CASRPEGTVGEQYF.

The J gene is TRBJ1-1, the V gene TRBV5-1; 7 bases map to TRBD1. The CDR3 loop spans 15 amino acids. V shed 2 bases, J shed 5 bases, and the junction held 9 bases outside the gene matches. Germline CDR1 and CDR2: SGHRS and YFSETQ. In nucleotides, the CDR3 is TGCGCCAGCAGCTTCAGGATAAACAGGGGTACTGAAGCTTTCTTT. This gives the protein CASSFRINRGTEAFF.

The gene calls are TRBV13 and TRBJ2-7; D is possibly TRBD2 (5 bases). The germline V and J ends were trimmed by 8 bases and 6 bases, with 17 bases remaining between them. The CDR3 consists of 13 residues. The V gene's germline CDR1 is PRHDT and CDR2 FYEKMQ (reference sequence). Here the CDR3 DNA reads TGTGCCAGCGCTTTCGGGATTGGGATCGAGCAGTACTTC. Protein product: CASAFGIGIEQYF. The full variable domain, completed using reference TRBV13 and TRBJ2-7, is AAGVIQSPRHLIKEKRETATLKCYPIPRHDTVYWYQQGPGQDPQFLISFYEKMQSDKGSIPDRFSAQQFSDYHSELNMSSLELGDSALYFCASAFGIGIEQYFGPGTRLTVT.

The V gene is TRBV9, the J gene TRBJ2-2, with D unclear. Germline V gene lookup returns CDR1 SGDLS and CDR2 YYNGEE. This CDR3 region has 13 residues. The ends were cut back, 3 bases at V and 0 bases at J, with 3 bases in the middle. CDR3 in DNA: TGTGCCAGCAGCGCAACGAACACCGGGGAGCTGTTTTTT. Its translation is CASSATNTGELFF.

V is TRBV19 and J is TRBJ2-5; either TRBD1 or TRBD2 may supply D (6 bases each). The CDR3 extends over 18 amino acids. Trimming stripped 5 bases from V and 1 base from J, with 23 bases between. Germline V gene lookup returns CDR1 LNHDA and CDR2 SQIVND (reference sequence). The CDR3 DNA follows: TGTGCCAGTAGTGCCCTTGGGGGGTTTGGGGGGCTCCAAGAGACCCAGTACTTC. It encodes CASSALGGFGGLQETQYF.

This chain joins TRBV6-6 and TRBJ2-7, with D perhaps matching TRBD1 (5 bases). The CDR3 contains 14 residues. V lost 2 bases and J lost 2, with 10 bases in between. Per the germline V gene, CDR1 is MNHNY and CDR2 is SVGAGI (reference sequence). Here the CDR3 DNA reads TGTGCCAGCAGTTACGTACAGGAAGCCTACGAGCAGTACTTC. Translation gives CASSYVQEAYEQYF.

The rearrangement joins TRBV28 to TRBJ2-3, with D perhaps given as TRBD1 or TRBD2 (5 bases each). Germline-derived CDR1 and CDR2 are MDHEN and SYDVKM. The CDR3 is made up of 15 amino acids. V was cut by 5 bases and J by 9 bases, with 21 bases left in between. CDR3 bases: TGTGCCAGCAGTCCCCCGGGGCAGGGAAAGGGAACGCAGTATTTT. Translation gives CASSPPGQGKGTQYF.

This chain connects TRBV2 to TRBJ2-7, with D tentatively TRBD1 or TRBD2 (5 bases each). Germline V gives CDR1 SNHLY, CDR2 FYNNEI. The CDR3 has 15 residues. The V gene lost 2 bases and the J gene lost 2 bases, with 13 bases spanning the gap. CDR3 amino acids: CASSESPWDAYEQYF. The DNA of the CDR3 is TGTGCCAGCAGTGAAAGTCCCTGGGACGCCTACGAGCAGTACTTC.

As concerns this clone: Other DNA sequences of this sample code for an identical CDR3. The rearrangement uses TRBV29-1 and TRBJ1-1; D not certain. Germline loops: CDR1 SQVTM, CDR2 ANQGSEA. Trimming cost V 1 base and J 0 bases, with 6 bases left between them. This CDR3 is built from 13 residues. The CDR3 loop reads CSVEAGLNTEAFF. The CDR3 DNA is TGCAGCGTTGAAGCGGGGTTGAACACTGAAGCTTTCTTT.

This sequence joins TRBV15 and TRBJ2-7; 7 bases line up with TRBD1. This CDR3 spans 14 amino acids. Germline V CDR1 and CDR2: LNHNV, YYDKDF (reference sequence). The V gene end was trimmed by 4 bases and the J gene end by 4 bases; junction bases not matched to a gene: 7. The CDR3 nucleotides read TGTGCCACCAGCACCCGGGACAGACCATACGAGCAGTACTTC. The encoded protein is CATSTRDRPYEQYF.

The rearrangement links TRBV7-9 to TRBJ2-3, with 11 bases lining up with TRBD2. The CDR3 is made up of 16 amino acids. CDR1 is SEHNR, CDR2 FQNEAQ, per germline (reference sequence). The V and J ends lost 5 bases and 5 bases, in that order; junction bases with no gene match: 9. CDR3 amino acids: CASSPNIAGGEDTQYF. CDR3 bases: TGTGCCAGCAGCCCAAATATAGCGGGAGGGGAAGATACGCAGTATTTT.

This clone has only a few counts. The J gene is TRBJ2-7, the V gene TRBV7-2; TRBD2 agrees at 13 bases. J lost 4 bases, V lost 2 bases, and 14 bases had no gene match. Germline V CDR1 and CDR2: SGHTA, FQGNSA. The CDR3 runs 19 residues. This CDR3 reads CASSLRGWSGLAGSYEQYF. DNA of the CDR3: TGTGCCAGCAGCTTACGGGGGTGGTCGGGACTAGCGGGAAGTTACGAGCAGTACTTC.